This T cell receptor beta chain was sequenced for a study of cytomegalovirus exposure and HLA in healthy donors. As to this clone: One end of the junction fails to match germline, which may point to a read error.

CDR3 length: 14 residues. Germline CDR1 is SNHLY and CDR2 is FYNNEI. Primers: 60 Vbeta forward and 13 Jbeta reverse. Clones were sequenced by immunoSEQ multiplex PCR, and TCRdb holds only the in-frame ones, with some missing. The profile covers 250,000 to 350,000 clones, with about nine tenths appearing a single time and 3.5% to 4% taken by the ten largest. The sequenced material came from PBMCs. This chain uses TRBV2 with TRBJ1-2, with D unclear. This clonotype was obtained from a man aged 35 to 55 in good health and CMV-seropositive. The CDR3 spells CASSDGEITYGYPF. The CDR3, as DNA: TGTGCCAGCAGTGATGGGGAGATTACCTATGGCTACCCCTTC.